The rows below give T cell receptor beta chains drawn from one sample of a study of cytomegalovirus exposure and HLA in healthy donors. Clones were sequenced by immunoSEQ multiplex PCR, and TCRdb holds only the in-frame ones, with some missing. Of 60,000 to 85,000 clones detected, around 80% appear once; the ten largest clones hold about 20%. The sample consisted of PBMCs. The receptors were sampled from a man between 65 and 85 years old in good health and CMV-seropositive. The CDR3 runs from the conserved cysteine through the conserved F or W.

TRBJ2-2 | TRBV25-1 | CASSDSPGYTGELFF
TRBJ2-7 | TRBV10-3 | CAISEGGGTYEQYF
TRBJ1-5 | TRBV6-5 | CASRPFGGQPQHF
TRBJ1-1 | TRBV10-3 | CAISESNRGNTEAFF
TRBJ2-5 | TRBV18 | CASSPRVLETQYF
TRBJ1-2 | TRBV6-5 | CASTKDRMDGYTF
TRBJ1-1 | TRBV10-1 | CASSDPGGTEAFF
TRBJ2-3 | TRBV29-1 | CSVEFRDSADTQYF
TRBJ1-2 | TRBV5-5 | CASSLVTTGYGYTF
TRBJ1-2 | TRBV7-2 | CASSSTYDRGAGYTF
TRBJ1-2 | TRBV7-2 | CASSPRTGLYGYTF
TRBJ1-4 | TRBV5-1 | CASSLGGTTNEKLFF
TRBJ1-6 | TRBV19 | CASSIAGQINSPLHF
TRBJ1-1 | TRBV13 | CASSLGQTNTEAFF
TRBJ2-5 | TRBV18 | CASSAGLAVQETQYF
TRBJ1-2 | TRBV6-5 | CASSRGRAVPHF
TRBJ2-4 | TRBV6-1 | CASNKDRAKNIQYF
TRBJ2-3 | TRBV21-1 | CASSKVWGLLIKYF
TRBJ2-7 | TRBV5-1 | CASSLVAQSYEQYF
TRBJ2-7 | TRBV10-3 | CAIRDFQIYEQYF
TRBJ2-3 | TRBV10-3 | CAISESGLGTDTQYF
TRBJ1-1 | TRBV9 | CASSFQGGNTEAFF
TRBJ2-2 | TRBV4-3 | CASSPGGGTPGELFF
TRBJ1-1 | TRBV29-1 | CSAVIQGTEAFF
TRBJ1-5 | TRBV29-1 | CSVLTGGREPQHF